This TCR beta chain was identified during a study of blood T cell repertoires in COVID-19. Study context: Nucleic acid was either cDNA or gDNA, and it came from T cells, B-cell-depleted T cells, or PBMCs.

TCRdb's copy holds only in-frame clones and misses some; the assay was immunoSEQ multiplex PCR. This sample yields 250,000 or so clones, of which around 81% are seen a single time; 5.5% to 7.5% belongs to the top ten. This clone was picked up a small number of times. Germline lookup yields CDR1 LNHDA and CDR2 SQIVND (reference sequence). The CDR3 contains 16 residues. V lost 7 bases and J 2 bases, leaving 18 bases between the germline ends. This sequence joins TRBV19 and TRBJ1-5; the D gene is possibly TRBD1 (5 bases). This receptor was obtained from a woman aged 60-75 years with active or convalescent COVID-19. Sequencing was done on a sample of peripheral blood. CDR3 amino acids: CASKWSGQTRNQPQHF. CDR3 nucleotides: TGTGCCAGTAAGTGGTCAGGGCAAACGCGCAATCAGCCCCAGCATTTT.